The 9 T cell receptor beta chains presented below share a single source sample, sequenced in a study of blood T cell repertoires in COVID-19. Here immunoSEQ multiplex PCR was the method, and the copy in TCRdb shows in-frame clones only, minus some. The sample consists of over 150,000 clones, approximately 85% of them appearing once. Sequenced input: peripheral blood. The receptors originated from a man aged 35 to 55 with acute or convalescent COVID-19.

This clone was seen more than once but under ten times. The chain carries TRBV4-2 and TRBJ2-7, with TRBD1 identical over 7 bases. The trim removed 1 base at V and 4 bases at J, leaving 4 bases unmatched. Germline V gene sequence: CDR1 LGHNA, CDR2 YNFKEQ. This CDR3 contains 14 residues. The CDR3 protein is CASSQVGQVYEQYF. In DNA form, the CDR3 reads TGTGCCAGCAGCCAAGTCGGACAGGTGTACGAGCAGTACTTC.

Here the CDR3 DNA reads TGCAGCGTACAGGGACAGGTGATGAACACTGAAGCTTTCTTT. It encodes CSVQGQVMNTEAFF. This chain links TRBV29-1 with TRBJ1-1, with 8 bases that match TRBD1. Germline CDR1 reads SQVTM; CDR2 reads ANQGSEA. The J segment lost 0 bases and the V segment lost 6 bases, leaving 6 bases of the junction unmatched. The length of the CDR3 is 14 residues.

The chain combines TRBV5-1 with TRBJ1-2; 7 bases map to TRBD1. The germline CDR1 and CDR2 sequences are SGHRS and YFSETQ. This CDR3 has 15 amino acids. V trimming: 3 bases; J trimming: 2 bases; junction bases outside the gene matches: 7. This chain's CDR3 is CASSSEGAPNYGYTF. DNA for the CDR3: TGCGCCAGCAGCTCCGAGGGGGCACCCAACTATGGCTACACCTTC.

This clone appeared once. The rearrangement uses TRBV12-3 or TRBV12-4 and TRBJ2-3; no clear D. This CDR3 has 12 amino acids. The germline V and J ends were trimmed by 2 bases and 6 bases, with 6 bases remaining between them. The CDR3 bases are TGTGCCAGCAGTTTATCCCGGGATACGCAGTATTTT. Translated: CASSLSRDTQYF.

This clone showed up just once. The chain couples TRBV7-9 to TRBJ1-1, with a possible D match to TRBD1 (6 bases). CDR3 size: 14 residues. Trimming pared 5 bases from V and 6 bases from J, leaving 16 bases between. Germline V gene data show CDR1 as SEHNR and CDR2 as FQNEAQ (reference sequence). CDR3 sequence: CASSPRTVKAEAFF. CDR3 DNA: TGTGCCAGCAGCCCCAGGACAGTAAAGGCTGAAGCTTTCTTT.

The CDR3 spells CASCRTSTNEKLFF. In DNA form, the CDR3 reads TGCGCCAGCTGCCGGACATCAACTAATGAAAAACTGTTTTTT. The chain recombines TRBV10-1 with TRBJ1-4; a possible D gene is TRBD1 (5 bases). The CDR3 sequence is 14 residues long. Germline V lookup: CDR1 WNHNN, CDR2 SYGVQD (reference sequence). V was pared by 8 bases and J by 0 bases, with 10 bases between.

CDR3 loop: CAFRGLAGADTQYF. CDR3 DNA sequence: TGTGCCTTTCGAGGACTAGCGGGGGCAGATACGCAGTATTTT. This chain uses TRBV30 with TRBJ2-3; 13 bases are shared with TRBD2. The germline V gene has CDR1 GTSNPN and CDR2 SVGIG (reference sequence). CDR3 length: 14 amino acids. The V and J ends lost 7 bases and 4 bases, in that order; junction bases with no gene match: 5.

The chain is built from TRBV10-3 and TRBJ2-3; 8 bases are shared with TRBD2. V gave up 6 bases and J gave up 1 base; unmatched junction bases: 3. The CDR3 consists of 14 residues. The germline CDR1 and CDR2 sequences are ENHRY and SYGVKD. The CDR3 here is CAIRPAGGTDTQYF. CDR3 DNA: TGTGCCATCAGACCAGCGGGGGGCACAGATACGCAGTATTTT.

This clone was observed a few times. V is TRBV7-9 and J is TRBJ2-1; possibly TRBD2 for D (5 bases). Trimming removed 1 base at V and 6 bases at J, with 16 bases between. This CDR3 is built from 16 residues. The germline V gene has CDR1 SEHNR and CDR2 FQNEAQ (reference sequence). CDR3 residues: CASSLGRGLSPNEQFF. The CDR3 nucleotides are TGTGCCAGCAGCTTAGGTCGCGGGCTCAGCCCCAATGAGCAGTTCTTC.